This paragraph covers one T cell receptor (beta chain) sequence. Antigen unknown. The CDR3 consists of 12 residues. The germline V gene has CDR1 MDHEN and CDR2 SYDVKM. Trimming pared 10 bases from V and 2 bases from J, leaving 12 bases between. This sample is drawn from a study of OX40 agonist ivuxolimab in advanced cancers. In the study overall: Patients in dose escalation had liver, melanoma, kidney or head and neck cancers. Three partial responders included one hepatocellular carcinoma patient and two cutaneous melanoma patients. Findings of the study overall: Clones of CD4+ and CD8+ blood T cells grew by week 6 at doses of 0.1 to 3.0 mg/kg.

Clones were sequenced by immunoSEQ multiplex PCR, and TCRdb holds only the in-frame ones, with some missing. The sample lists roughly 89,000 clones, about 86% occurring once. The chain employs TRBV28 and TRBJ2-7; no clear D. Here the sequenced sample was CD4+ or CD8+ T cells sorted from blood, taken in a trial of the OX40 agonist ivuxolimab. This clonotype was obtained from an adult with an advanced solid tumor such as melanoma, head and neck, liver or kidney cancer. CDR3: CATLHSPYEQYF. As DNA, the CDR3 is TGTGCCACCCTGCACAGCCCCTACGAGCAGTACTTC.